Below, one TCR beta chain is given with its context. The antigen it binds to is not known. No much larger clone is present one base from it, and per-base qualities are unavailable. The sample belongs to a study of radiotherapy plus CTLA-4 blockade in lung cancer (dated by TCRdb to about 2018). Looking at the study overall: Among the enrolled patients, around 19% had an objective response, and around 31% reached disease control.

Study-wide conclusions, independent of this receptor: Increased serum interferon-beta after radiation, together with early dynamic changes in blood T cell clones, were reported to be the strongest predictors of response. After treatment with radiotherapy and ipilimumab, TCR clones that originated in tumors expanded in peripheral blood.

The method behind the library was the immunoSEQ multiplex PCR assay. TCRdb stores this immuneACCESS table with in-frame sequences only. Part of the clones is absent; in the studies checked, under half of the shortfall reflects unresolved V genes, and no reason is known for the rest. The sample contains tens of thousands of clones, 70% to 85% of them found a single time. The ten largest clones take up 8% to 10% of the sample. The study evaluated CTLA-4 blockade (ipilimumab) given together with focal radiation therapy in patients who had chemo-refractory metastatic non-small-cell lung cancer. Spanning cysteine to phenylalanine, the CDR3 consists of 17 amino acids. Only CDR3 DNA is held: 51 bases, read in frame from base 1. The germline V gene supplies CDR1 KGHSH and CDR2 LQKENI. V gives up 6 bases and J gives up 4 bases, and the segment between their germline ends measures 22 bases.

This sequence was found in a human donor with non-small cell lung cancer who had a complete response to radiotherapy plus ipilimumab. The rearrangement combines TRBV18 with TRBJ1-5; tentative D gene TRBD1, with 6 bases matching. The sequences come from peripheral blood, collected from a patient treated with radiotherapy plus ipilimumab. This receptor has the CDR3 CASSPRDTGGANQPQHF. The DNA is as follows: TGTGCCAGCTCTCCTCGGGACACGGGGGGTGCAAATCAGCCCCAGCATTTT. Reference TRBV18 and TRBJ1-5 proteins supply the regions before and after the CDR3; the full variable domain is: NAGVMQNPRHLVRRRGQEARLRCSPMKGHSHVYWYRQLPEEGLKFMVYLQKENIIDESGMPKERFSAEFPKEGPSILRIQQVVRGDSAAYFCASSPRDTGGANQPQHFGDGTRLSIL.